The 24 T cell receptor beta chains listed next were all sequenced from one sample in a study of blood T cell repertoires in COVID-19 (dated by TCRdb to the early 2020s). The library was built by means of the immunoSEQ multiplex PCR assay. The source is immuneACCESS, and TCRdb retained only in-frame sequences with V and J called. Part of the clones is not carried over; for the studies checked, unresolved V genes explain less than half of this, and the remainder is unexplained. Recorded for this sample are under 200,000 clones; approximately 79% of them occurred a single time. In total, the top ten clones hold around 5.2% of the sample. Material: PBMCs or T cells enriched from blood (not recorded which). The receptors originated from an older woman with acute COVID-19.

V usage is TRBV5-1 and J usage is TRBJ2-7; D might be TRBD1 (5 bases). CDR3 length: 14 residues. Germline V gene sequence: CDR1 SGHRS, CDR2 YFSETQ. The ends were cut back, 1 base at V and 0 bases at J, with 8 bases in the middle. The CDR3 nucleotides are TGCGCCAGCAGCTTGATGACAGCCTCCTACGAGCAGTACTTC. As protein: CASSLMTASYEQYF.

This chain connects TRBV10-3 to TRBJ1-1; 8 positions agree with TRBD1. The CDR3 spans 14 residues. Germline CDR1 and CDR2: ENHRY and SYGVKD. V lost 5 bases and J lost 4; bases outside the gene matches: 6. CDR3 nucleotide sequence: TGTGCCATCAGTTATGACAGGGGATCCACTGAAGCTTTCTTT. As protein: CAISYDRGSTEAFF.

This rearrangement joins TRBV7-8 to TRBJ1-1; D is perhaps TRBD1 (5 bases). CDR1 SGHVS and CDR2 FQNEAQ come from the germline V gene. This CDR3 is built from 14 residues. The V gene lost 5 bases and the J gene lost 3 bases, with 13 bases spanning the gap. The CDR3 region is CASSLDSLHTEAFF. The CDR3 nucleotides are TGTGCCAGCAGCCTTGACAGTCTTCACACTGAAGCTTTCTTT.

The chain recombines TRBV28 with TRBJ1-2; TRBD1 might be the D (6 bases). The CDR3 loop spans 13 amino acids. Between the trimmed V and J ends, which lost 8 bases and 7 bases, there was a span of 17 bases. Germline V lookup: CDR1 MDHEN, CDR2 SYDVKM. In nucleotides, the CDR3 is TGTGCCAGCTCGGTGGGGGGGCCGGGTGGCTACACCTTC. Translation gives CASSVGGPGGYTF.

V is TRBV6-5 and J is TRBJ1-1; TRBD1 is a possible D gene (5 bases). This CDR3 region has 13 residues. Germline loops: CDR1 MNHEY, CDR2 SVGAGI. With 0 bases removed from V and 7 bases from J, the gap between germline ends came to 9 bases. CDR3 residues: CASSYSGEVEAFF. CDR3 nucleotide sequence: TGTGCCAGCAGTTACTCGGGGGAGGTTGAAGCTTTCTTT.

The rearrangement links TRBV23-1 to TRBJ1-3; possibly TRBD1 for D (5 bases). TRBV23-1 is filed as an ORF, its function uncertain. This CDR3 is built from 17 residues. The V gene lost 0 bases and the J gene lost 3 bases, with 15 bases spanning the gap. For the CDR3, the DNA is TGCGCCAGCAGTCAATCGCGTCAGCGGGGCGTTGGAAACACCATATATTTT. Protein: CASSQSRQRGVGNTIYF.

V is TRBV7-9 and J is TRBJ1-3, with D possibly being TRBD1 (6 bases). CDR1 and CDR2 (germline): SEHNR, FQNEAQ (reference sequence). V gave up 6 bases and J gave up 3 bases, with 18 bases separating them. This CDR3 is 16 amino acids long. The CDR3 reads CASSHSRQDYGNTIYF. In DNA form, the CDR3 reads TGTGCCAGCAGTCATTCCCGACAGGATTATGGAAACACCATATATTTT.

The V call is TRBV7-2, the J call TRBJ1-6, with no clear D. This CDR3 spans 15 amino acids. V was trimmed by 1 base and J by 9 bases, leaving 13 bases between them. CDR1 is SGHTA, CDR2 FQGNSA, per germline. CDR3 loop: CASSLGLGYSSPLHF. CDR3 in DNA: TGTGCCAGCAGCTTAGGACTAGGCTATTCTTCACCCCTCCACTTT.

This chain connects TRBV20-1 to TRBJ2-3; 7 bases are shared with TRBD2. The CDR3 has 17 amino acids. From germline, CDR1 is DFQATT and CDR2 SNEGSKA (reference sequence). After removal of 6 bases from V and 3 bases from J, the junction contained 18 bases not matched to a gene. DNA for the CDR3: TGCAGTGCGAGTAACCCGACTAGCTTCCGTTGGACAGATACGCAGTATTTT. It codes for CSASNPTSFRWTDTQYF.

This sequence joins TRBV6-5 and TRBJ1-2; a possible D gene is TRBD1 (6 bases). V was trimmed by 5 bases and J by 8 bases, leaving 15 bases between them. The germline CDR1 and CDR2 sequences are MNHEY and SVGAGI. The CDR3 runs 13 residues. The CDR3 is CASSKTGDGGYTF. The CDR3 bases are TGTGCCAGCAGTAAGACAGGAGACGGGGGCTACACCTTC.

The J gene is TRBJ2-2, the V gene TRBV9; D possibly corresponds to TRBD1 (5 bases). With 0 bases removed from V and 4 bases from J, the gap between germline ends came to 13 bases. The CDR3 is made up of 16 amino acids. Germline V CDR1 and CDR2: SGDLS, YYNGEE. This CDR3 is CASSVDGRAGTGELFF. In DNA form, the CDR3 reads TGTGCCAGCAGCGTAGATGGCAGGGCCGGCACCGGGGAGCTGTTTTTT.

The rearrangement joins TRBV24-1 to TRBJ1-4; 7 bases are shared with TRBD1. The length of the CDR3 is 16 residues. Per the germline V gene, CDR1 is KGHDR and CDR2 is SFDVKD. Unmatched junction bases numbered 12, after V lost 4 bases and J lost 8 bases. The CDR3 sequence is CATSDAVCRGWEKLFF. The CDR3 region has the DNA TGTGCCACCAGTGACGCGGTCTGCAGGGGGTGGGAAAAACTGTTTTTT.

The gene calls are TRBV9 and TRBJ2-2, with 12 nucleotides matching TRBD2. The CDR3 runs to 16 residues. Germline V lookup: CDR1 SGDLS, CDR2 YYNGEE. V lost 4 bases to trimming and J lost 7 bases; unmatched junction nucleotides: 8. The chain's CDR3 is CASSPRLAGAVGELFF. In nucleotides, the CDR3 is TGTGCCAGCAGCCCAAGACTAGCGGGAGCGGTCGGGGAGCTGTTTTTT.

The chain carries TRBV5-6 and TRBJ2-1, with a tentative D call TRBD2 (6 bases). Trimming removed 1 base from V and 4 bases from J, with 12 bases in between. The V gene's germline CDR1 is SGHDT and CDR2 YYEEEE. The CDR3 covers 15 residues. CDR3 protein: CASSLIWGLYNEQFF. The CDR3 DNA follows: TGTGCCAGCAGCTTGATATGGGGACTGTACAATGAGCAGTTCTTC.

The chain carries TRBV4-3 and TRBJ1-1, with 8 bases fitting TRBD1. The germline gives CDR1 LGHNA, CDR2 YSLEER. The CDR3 spans 14 residues. J gave up 7 bases and V 3 bases, and 7 bases lay outside the gene matches. For the CDR3, the DNA is TGCGCCAGCAGCCAGCAGGGGGCAGGTAATGAAGCTTTCTTT. This sequence encodes CASSQQGAGNEAFF.

V is TRBV7-2 and J is TRBJ2-2, with D possibly TRBD2 on 6 matching bases. Per germline, CDR1 SGHTA and CDR2 FQGNSA. V lost 5 bases to trimming and J lost 3 bases, with 16 bases between them. CDR3 length: 16 residues. This CDR3 reads CASSPRTNRYTGELFF. DNA for the CDR3: TGTGCCAGCAGCCCTAGGACTAACCGTTACACCGGGGAGCTGTTTTTT. The whole variable domain, filled in from reference TRBV7-2 and TRBJ2-2, reads GAGVSQSPSNKVTEKGKDVELRCDPISGHTALYWYRQSLGQGLEFLIYFQGNSAPDKSGLPSDRFSAERTGGSVSTLTIQRTQQEDSAVYLCASSPRTNRYTGELFFGEGSRLTVL.

The V call is TRBV6-5, the J call TRBJ2-5; no firm D call. CDR1 MNHEY and CDR2 SVGAGI come from the germline V gene. The V end lost 5 bases, the J end lost 1 base, and 8 bases lay between the germline ends. The CDR3 totals 13 residues. The CDR3 coding sequence is TGTGCCAGCAGTACAATCGCCCAAGAGACCCAGTACTTC. It translates to CASSTIAQETQYF.

The chain is built from TRBV4-3 and TRBJ2-7; 9 nucleotides align to TRBD2. Unmatched junction bases numbered 5, after V lost 0 bases and J lost 2 bases. Germline V gene sequence: CDR1 LGHNA, CDR2 YSLEER. CDR3 length: 16 amino acids. The CDR3 region is CASSQDNLAGPYEQYF. Written as DNA, the CDR3 is TGCGCCAGCAGCCAAGATAATCTAGCGGGGCCCTACGAGCAGTACTTC.

The rearrangement joins TRBV10-3 to TRBJ2-1; 8 bases map to TRBD1. This CDR3 has 14 amino acids. The ends lost 6 bases at V and 8 bases at J; junction bases unmatched: 9. Germline CDR1 and CDR2: ENHRY and SYGVKD. The CDR3 here is CAISPGQDFDEQFF. The CDR3 region has the DNA TGTGCCATCAGCCCGGGACAGGATTTCGATGAGCAGTTCTTC.

This clone appeared a single time. The chain combines TRBV19 with TRBJ2-2, with D possibly TRBD1 on 6 matching bases. The germline gives CDR1 LNHDA, CDR2 SQIVND (reference sequence). Trimming stripped 7 bases from V and 3 bases from J, with 18 bases between. The CDR3 consists of 16 residues. CDR3 DNA: TGTGCCAGTACCATGGGCGAGGGGGTATACACCGGGGAGCTGTTTTTT. Its translation: CASTMGEGVYTGELFF.

The table lists this clone with a count of one. The chain joins TRBV7-2 to TRBJ2-1; 10 nucleotides match TRBD2. Germline CDR1 SGHTA, CDR2 FQGNSA. The CDR3 is 18 residues long. V trimming: 5 bases; J trimming: 3 bases; junction bases outside the gene matches: 13. The CDR3 coding sequence is TGTGCCAGCAGCCCAAGAACCGTACTAGCGGGACTCTACAATGAGCAGTTCTTC. It encodes CASSPRTVLAGLYNEQFF.

This chain uses TRBV6-5 with TRBJ1-5, with D unclear. Trimming took 3 bases from V and 3 from J, leaving 6 bases between them. The V gene's germline CDR1 is MNHEY and CDR2 SVGAGI. This CDR3 comprises 13 residues. CDR3 amino acids: CASSYDFNQPQHF. For the CDR3, the DNA is TGTGCCAGCAGTTATGACTTCAATCAGCCCCAGCATTTT.

J is TRBJ2-6 and V is TRBV27; D is undetermined. Trimming stripped 7 bases from V and 0 bases from J, with 7 bases between. The germline gives CDR1 MNHEY, CDR2 SMNVEV (reference sequence). The CDR3 sequence is 14 residues long. CDR3: CASNLYSGANVLTF. Written as DNA, the CDR3 is TGTGCCAGCAACCTCTACTCTGGGGCCAACGTCCTGACTTTC.

The chain recombines TRBV18 with TRBJ2-5, with a possible D match to TRBD2 (5 bases). CDR1 KGHSH and CDR2 LQKENI come from the germline V gene. V was cut by 4 bases and J by 3 bases, with 9 bases left in between. The CDR3 runs 13 residues. The CDR3 sequence is CASSHRGKETQYF. The CDR3 DNA reads TGTGCCAGCTCACACCGAGGGAAAGAGACCCAGTACTTC.